This TCR beta chain emerged from a study of T cell responses to AZD1222 COVID-19 vaccine (dated by TCRdb to the early 2020s). In the study overall: AZD1222 recipients given second doses at about 4 weeks or at about 12 weeks were pooled, since spike-specific TCR depth and breadth were not found to differ between the two schedules. A total of over 230 trial participants underwent TCR sequencing, of whom 207 received two doses of AZD1222 and about 26 received two doses of the MenACWY control vaccine. Trial participants were enrolled by age into 18-55, 56-69 and 70-plus year subgroups, with about 150, 28 and 57 TCR-sequenced participants respectively.

This specimen's time point label, interpreted: baseline before first vaccination. The vaccinee samples were drawn from two UK trials, COV001 and COV002, one of which was a single-blind randomized controlled phase 2/3 trial testing AZD1222 (ChAdOx1 nCoV-19) in healthy adults. For TCRbeta chain sequencing, PBMC samples from trial participants were taken at day 0 and at day 28 after the second dose. The study at large found these results: Reportedly, almost half of the unique spike-specific TCRs recognized epitopes lying outside the regions that are mutated in the B.1.351 and B.1.1.7 variants. The 56-69-year group was small, and its depth increase did not reach significance, likely because of low power. The vaccine-associated CD4 TCRs covered the entire spike protein, and the dominant responses fell in regions 160-218 and 743-854. Because no day 14 peak-response samples were available, repertoires were characterized only after the peak T cell response. Most participants were white British and females outnumbered males, and the authors suggested that clonal diversity may have been underestimated. A significant rise in spike-specific TCR breadth and depth was observed after two AZD1222 doses relative to day 0 and relative to MenACWY recipients. Only a handful of AZD1222 recipients were SARS-CoV-2 seropositive at baseline, limiting conclusions about previously exposed vaccinees.

The CDR3 regions of human TCRbeta chains were analyzed by immunosequencing. The authors processed their data as follows. TCRs in the repertoires were matched against a reference library of SARS-CoV-2-specific TCRs that had been generated with the MIRA antigen-specificity platform. Breadth was defined as the fraction of unique TCRs that were SARS-CoV-2-associated, and depth was defined as the fraction of total T cells that were SARS-CoV-2-associated. Using the MIRA data, each spike-specific TCR was assigned both to the spike region to which the TCR was reactive and to a CD4 or CD8 class. Log10-transformed breadth and depth values were compared by one-way ANOVA with Sidak's multiple comparisons tests. Here the immuneACCESS table is served through TCRdb, limited to in-frame sequences with V and J called. Missing clones are a known gap in these copies; in checked studies unresolved V genes cover under half, and the rest lacks a known reason. V, J and clone size were drawn from that table, and D and trimming were deduced from the DNA. The sample data list roughly 200,000 clones, and approximately 86% of these were observed just once. Roughly 8% of the sample is taken by the ten largest.

To note about this clone: The target of this receptor is not known. There are no base qualities to consult, and no much larger clone falls within one base.

This TCR was recovered from an adult in good health. The sample in question was peripheral blood, obtained on day 0 of AZD1222 vaccination.

The CDR3 is CASTLSLAGNGDEQFF. The sequenced DNA: TGTGCCAGCACCCTTTCGCTAGCGGGGAACGGGGATGAGCAGTTCTTC. The chain couples TRBV7-9 to TRBJ2-1, with 9 central nucleotides matching TRBD2. CDR1 and CDR2 were assigned from the germline V gene (reference sequence) as SEHNR and FQNEAQ. The CDR3 covers 16 residues, taking in both the cysteine and the phenylalanine. CDR3 DNA only is kept here, 48 bases in frame from base 1. Germline trimming: 7 bases from V, 8 bases from J; junction bases outside gene matches: 15.